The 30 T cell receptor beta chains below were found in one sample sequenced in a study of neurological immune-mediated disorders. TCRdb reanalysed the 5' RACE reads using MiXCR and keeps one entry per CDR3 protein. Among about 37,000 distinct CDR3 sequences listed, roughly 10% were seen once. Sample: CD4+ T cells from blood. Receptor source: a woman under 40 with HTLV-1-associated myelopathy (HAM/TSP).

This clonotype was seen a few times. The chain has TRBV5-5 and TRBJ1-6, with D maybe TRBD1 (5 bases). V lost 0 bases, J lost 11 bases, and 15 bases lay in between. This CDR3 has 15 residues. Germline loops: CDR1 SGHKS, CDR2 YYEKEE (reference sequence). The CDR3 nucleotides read TGTGCCAGCAGCTTGGTCGTCGGACACCGGCCACCCCTCCACTTT. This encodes CASSLVVGHRPPLHF.

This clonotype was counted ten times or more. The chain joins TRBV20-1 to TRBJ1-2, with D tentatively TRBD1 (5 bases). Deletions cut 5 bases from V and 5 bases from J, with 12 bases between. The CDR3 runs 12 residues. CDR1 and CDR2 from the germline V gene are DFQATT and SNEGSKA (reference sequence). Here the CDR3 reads CSAPDGGYGYTF. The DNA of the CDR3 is TGCAGTGCTCCAGACGGGGGGTATGGCTACACCTTC.

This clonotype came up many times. For the CDR3, the DNA is TGCGCCAGCAGCTTGGTGGCCCGGGTGGACAATTCACCCCTCCACTTT. Its protein is CASSLVARVDNSPLHF. V and J are TRBV5-1 and TRBJ1-6; no clear D gene. The CDR3 sequence is 16 residues long. Germline V CDR1 and CDR2: SGHRS, YFSETQ. Trimming removed 0 bases from V and 7 bases from J, with 14 bases in between.

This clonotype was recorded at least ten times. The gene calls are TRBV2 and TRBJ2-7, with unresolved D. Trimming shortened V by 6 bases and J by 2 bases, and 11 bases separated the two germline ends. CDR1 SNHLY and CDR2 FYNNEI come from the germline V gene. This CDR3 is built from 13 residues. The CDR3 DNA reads TGTGCCAGCAGGAGGCAGTCAGCCTACGAGCAGTACTTC. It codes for CASRRQSAYEQYF.

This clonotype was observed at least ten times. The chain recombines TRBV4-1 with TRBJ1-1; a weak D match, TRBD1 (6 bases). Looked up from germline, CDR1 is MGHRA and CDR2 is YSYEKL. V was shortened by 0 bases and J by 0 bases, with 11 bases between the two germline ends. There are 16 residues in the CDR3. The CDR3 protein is CASSQERGTLNTEAFF. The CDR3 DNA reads TGCGCCAGCAGCCAAGAAAGGGGGACACTGAACACTGAAGCTTTCTTT.

The CDR3 spells CSARKGQNSNQPQHF. As DNA, the CDR3 is TGCAGTGCTAGAAAGGGGCAAAACTCGAATCAGCCCCAGCATTTT. The J gene is TRBJ1-5, the V gene TRBV20-1; the D gene is possibly TRBD1 (5 bases). Germline V gene lookup returns CDR1 DFQATT and CDR2 SNEGSKA (reference sequence). The CDR3 totals 15 residues. V was cut by 2 bases and J by 4 bases, with 15 bases left in between.

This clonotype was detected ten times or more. In DNA form, the CDR3 reads TGTGCCATCAGTGAAGGGGCCGACCCGGGTGGCTACACCTTC. The encoded protein is CAISEGADPGGYTF. J is TRBJ1-2 and V is TRBV10-3; TRBD1 is a possible D gene (5 bases). The CDR3 consists of 14 residues. Germline V gene lookup returns CDR1 ENHRY and CDR2 SYGVKD. V was trimmed by 3 bases and J by 7 bases, leaving 15 bases between them.

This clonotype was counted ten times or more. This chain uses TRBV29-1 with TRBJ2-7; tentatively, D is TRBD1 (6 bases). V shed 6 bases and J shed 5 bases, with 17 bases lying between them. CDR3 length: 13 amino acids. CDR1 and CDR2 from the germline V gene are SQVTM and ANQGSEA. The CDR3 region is CSVFILDRNEQYF. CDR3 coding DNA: TGCAGCGTATTTATTTTGGACAGAAACGAGCAGTACTTC.

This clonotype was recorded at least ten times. Here the CDR3 reads CASSAGQGAMYEQFF. CDR3 nucleotide sequence: TGTGCCAGCAGCGCGGGACAGGGGGCGATGTATGAGCAGTTCTTC. The chain joins TRBV5-6 to TRBJ2-1; 12 nucleotides agree with TRBD1. CDR1 is SGHDT and CDR2 is YYEEEE in the germline V gene. V lost 4 bases and J lost 8; bases outside the gene matches: 7. The CDR3 extends over 15 amino acids.

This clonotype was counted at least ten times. For the CDR3, the DNA is TGTGCCAGCAGCACGCCGGGACTAGAGGCCCATGAGCAGTTCTTC. Amino acids: CASSTPGLEAHEQFF. The rearrangement uses TRBV5-5 and TRBJ2-1; 8 bases match TRBD2. After removal of 4 bases from V and 8 bases from J, the junction contained 11 bases not matched to a gene. CDR1 and CDR2 from the germline V gene are SGHKS and YYEKEE (reference sequence). CDR3 size: 15 residues.

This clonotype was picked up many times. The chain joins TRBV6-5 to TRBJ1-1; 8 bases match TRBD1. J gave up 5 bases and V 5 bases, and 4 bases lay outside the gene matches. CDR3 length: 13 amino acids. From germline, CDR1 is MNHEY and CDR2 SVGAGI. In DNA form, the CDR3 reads TGTGCCAGCAGTGACAGGGGTCGGACTGAAGCTTTCTTT. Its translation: CASSDRGRTEAFF.

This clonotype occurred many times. In nucleotides, the CDR3 is TGTGCCAGCAGTTACTCGGGGTCATCTCAGCCCCAGCATTTT. It yields the protein CASSYSGSSQPQHF. The chain employs TRBV6-5 and TRBJ1-5; D call uncertain. V lost 0 bases and J 6 bases, leaving 9 bases between the germline ends. Germline V gene data show CDR1 as MNHEY and CDR2 as SVGAGI. This CDR3 is 14 amino acids long.

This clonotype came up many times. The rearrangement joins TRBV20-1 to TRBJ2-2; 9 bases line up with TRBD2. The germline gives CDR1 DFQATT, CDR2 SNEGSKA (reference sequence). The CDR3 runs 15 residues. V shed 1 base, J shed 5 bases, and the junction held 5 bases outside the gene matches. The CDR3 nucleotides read TGCAGTGCTAGAGGCGGGGGGGCCCGAACCGGGGAGCTGTTTTTT. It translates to CSARGGGARTGELFF.

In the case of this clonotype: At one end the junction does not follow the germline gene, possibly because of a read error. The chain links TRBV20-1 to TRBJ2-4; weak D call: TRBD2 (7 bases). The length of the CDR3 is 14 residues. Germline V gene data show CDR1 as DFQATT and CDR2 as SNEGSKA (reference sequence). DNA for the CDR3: TGCAGTGCTATAGTGCGGGGGCGCAAAAACATTCAGTACTTT. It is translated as CSAIVRGRKNIQYF.

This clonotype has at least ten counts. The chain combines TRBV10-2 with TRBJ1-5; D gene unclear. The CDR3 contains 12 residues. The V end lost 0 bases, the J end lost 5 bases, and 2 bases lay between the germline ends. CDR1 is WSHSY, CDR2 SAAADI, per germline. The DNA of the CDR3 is TGCGCCAGCAGTGAGTCTTATCAGCCCCAGCATTTT. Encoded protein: CASSESYQPQHF.

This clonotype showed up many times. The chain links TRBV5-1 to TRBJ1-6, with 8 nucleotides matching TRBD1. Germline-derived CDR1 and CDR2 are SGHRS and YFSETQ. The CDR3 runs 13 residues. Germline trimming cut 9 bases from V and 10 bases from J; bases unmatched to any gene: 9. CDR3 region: CATSSTGGSPLHF. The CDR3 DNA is TGCGCCACCTCATCTACAGGGGGATCACCCCTCCACTTT.

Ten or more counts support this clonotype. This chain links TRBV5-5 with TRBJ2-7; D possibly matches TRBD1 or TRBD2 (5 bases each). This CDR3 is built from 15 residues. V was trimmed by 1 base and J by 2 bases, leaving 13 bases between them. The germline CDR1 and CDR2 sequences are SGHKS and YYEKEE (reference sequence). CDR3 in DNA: TGTGCCAGCAGCTTGCGAAGGGACGGGGCCTACGAGCAGTACTTC. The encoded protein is CASSLRRDGAYEQYF.

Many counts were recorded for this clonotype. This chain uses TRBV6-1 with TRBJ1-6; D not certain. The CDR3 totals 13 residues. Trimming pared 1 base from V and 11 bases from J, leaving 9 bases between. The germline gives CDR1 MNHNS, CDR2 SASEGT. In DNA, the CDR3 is TGTGCCAGCAGTGAAGACCAAAGTACACCCCTCCACTTT. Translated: CASSEDQSTPLHF.

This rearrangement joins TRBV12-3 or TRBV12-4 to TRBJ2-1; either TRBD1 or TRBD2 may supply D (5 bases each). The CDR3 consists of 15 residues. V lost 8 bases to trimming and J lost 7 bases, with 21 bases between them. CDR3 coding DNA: TGTGCCAGCCTACTCCCGGGGCTTACCAGAAATGAGCAGTTCTTC. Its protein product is CASLLPGLTRNEQFF.

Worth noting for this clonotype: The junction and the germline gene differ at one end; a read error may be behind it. In DNA form, the CDR3 reads TGTGCCAGCAGTATCACAGCCTATGGCCACACCTTC. It codes for CASSITAYGHTF. This rearrangement joins TRBV6-1 to TRBJ1-2; D uncertain. The germline V gene encodes CDR1 MNHNS and CDR2 SASEGT. This CDR3 region has 12 residues.

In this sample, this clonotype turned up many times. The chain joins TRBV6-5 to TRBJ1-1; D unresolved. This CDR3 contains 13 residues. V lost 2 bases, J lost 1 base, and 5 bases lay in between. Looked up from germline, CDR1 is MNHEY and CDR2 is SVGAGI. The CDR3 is CASSYNKNTEAFF. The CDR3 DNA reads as TGTGCCAGCAGTTACAACAAGAACACTGAAGCTTTCTTT.

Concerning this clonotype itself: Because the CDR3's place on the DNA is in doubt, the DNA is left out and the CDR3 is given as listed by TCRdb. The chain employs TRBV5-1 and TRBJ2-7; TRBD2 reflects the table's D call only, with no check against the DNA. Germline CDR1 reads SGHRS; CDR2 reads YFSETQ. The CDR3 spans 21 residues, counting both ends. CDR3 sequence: CASSFYICSASQGQGSSEQYF.

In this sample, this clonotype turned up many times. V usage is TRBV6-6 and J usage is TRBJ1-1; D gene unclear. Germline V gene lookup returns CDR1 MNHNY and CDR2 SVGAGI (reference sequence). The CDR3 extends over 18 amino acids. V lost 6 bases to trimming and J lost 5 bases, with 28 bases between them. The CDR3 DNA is TGTGCCAGCAGCCACAGACCCCCCGGGTATAAGATTTATACTGAAGCTTTCTTT. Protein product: CASSHRPPGYKIYTEAFF.

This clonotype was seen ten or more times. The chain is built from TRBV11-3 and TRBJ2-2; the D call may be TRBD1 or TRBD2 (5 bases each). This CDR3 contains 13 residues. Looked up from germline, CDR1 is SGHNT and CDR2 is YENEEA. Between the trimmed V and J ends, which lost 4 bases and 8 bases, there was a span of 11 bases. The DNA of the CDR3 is TGTGCCAGCAGCTACCGGGACCTTGGGGAGCTGTTTTTT. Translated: CASSYRDLGELFF.

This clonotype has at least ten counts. CDR3 residues: CASSPGRDEQYF. For the CDR3, the DNA is TGTGCCAGCTCACCGGGAAGGGACGAGCAGTACTTC. The genes are TRBV18 and TRBJ2-7; D remains ambiguous. The germline gives CDR1 KGHSH, CDR2 LQKENI. The CDR3 is made up of 12 amino acids. The V end lost 3 bases, the J end lost 5 bases, and 8 bases lay between the germline ends.

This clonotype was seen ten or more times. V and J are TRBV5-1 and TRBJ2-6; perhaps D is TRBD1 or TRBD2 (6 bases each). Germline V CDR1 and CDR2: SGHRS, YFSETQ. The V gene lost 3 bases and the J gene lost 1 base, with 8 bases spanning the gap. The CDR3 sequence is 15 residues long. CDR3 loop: CASSSGASGANVLTF. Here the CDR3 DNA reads TGCGCCAGCAGCTCGGGGGCGTCTGGGGCCAACGTCCTGACTTTC.

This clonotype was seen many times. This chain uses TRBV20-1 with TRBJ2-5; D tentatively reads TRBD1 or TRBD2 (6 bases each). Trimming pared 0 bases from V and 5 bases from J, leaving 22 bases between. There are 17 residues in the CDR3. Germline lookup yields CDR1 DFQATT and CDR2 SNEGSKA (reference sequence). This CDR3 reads CSARDGLGGRYGETQYF. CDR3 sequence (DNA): TGCAGTGCTAGAGATGGTCTAGGGGGGCGTTATGGGGAGACCCAGTACTTC.

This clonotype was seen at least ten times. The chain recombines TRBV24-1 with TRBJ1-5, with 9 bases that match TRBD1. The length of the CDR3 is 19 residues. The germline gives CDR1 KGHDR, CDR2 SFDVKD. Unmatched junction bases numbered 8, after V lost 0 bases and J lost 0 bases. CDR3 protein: CATSDLRGQGTLSNQPQHF. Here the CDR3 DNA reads TGTGCCACCAGTGATTTGAGGGGACAGGGAACACTTAGCAATCAGCCCCAGCATTTT.

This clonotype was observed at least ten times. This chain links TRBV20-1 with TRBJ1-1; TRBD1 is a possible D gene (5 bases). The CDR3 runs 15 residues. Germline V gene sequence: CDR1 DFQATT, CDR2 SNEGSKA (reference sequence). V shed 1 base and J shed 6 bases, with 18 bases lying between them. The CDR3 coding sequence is TGCAGTGCTAGAGCCGGGGCGGGGGTCGGCCCTGAAGCTTTCTTT. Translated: CSARAGAGVGPEAFF.

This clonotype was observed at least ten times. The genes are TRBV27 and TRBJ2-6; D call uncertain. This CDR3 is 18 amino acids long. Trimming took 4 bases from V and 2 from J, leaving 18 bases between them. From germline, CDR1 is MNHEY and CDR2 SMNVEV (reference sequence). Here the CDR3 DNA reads TGTGCCAGCAGTTCCCAGCTCGGACGGCGTGCTGGGGCCAACGTCCTGACTTTC. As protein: CASSSQLGRRAGANVLTF.